Here is one T cell receptor (beta chain) with its context. Its target is not known. CDR3 length: 15 residues. Trimming removed 4 bases from V and 3 bases from J; junction bases left unmatched: 8. The data are from a study of cytomegalovirus exposure and HLA in healthy donors. Study-wide background: In an earlier analysis, approximately 120 million unique TCR beta sequences were found from about 179 million T cells. Study results and caveats: The study had only CMV serostatus as immune exposure information. It was reported that TCR beta sequences correctly inferred the HLA-A and HLA-B alleles for most subjects. It was approximately 150 TCR beta chains that were listed as cytomegalovirus-associated.

Both 60 Vbeta primers and 13 Jbeta primers went into the PCR. The assay was immunoSEQ multiplex PCR, and TCRdb's table has in-frame clones only and misses some. Among 55,000 to 80,000 clones listed, about three quarters were seen once. Sequencing was performed on PBMCs. The origin of this receptor is a woman aged 25 to 39 in good health and CMV-seropositive. This chain uses TRBV23-1 with TRBJ2-7; 8 bases map to TRBD1. TRBV23-1 is known as an ORF, though its function is uncertain. CDR3 nucleotides: TGCGCCAGCAGTCCGCGGACAGGGCTTCTCTACGAGCAGTACTTC. Its translation is CASSPRTGLLYEQYF.